These T cell receptor beta chains were read from a single sample in a study of blood T cell repertoires in COVID-19. TCRdb's copy holds only in-frame clones and misses some; the assay was immunoSEQ multiplex PCR. The sample includes 80,000 to 95,000 clones, approximately 86% of them seen just once. Sample: peripheral blood. Receptor source: a woman aged 45-65 years with active or convalescent COVID-19. CDR3s include the opening cysteine and the closing phenylalanine or tryptophan. A D gene is named only where the DNA matches it firmly. For some rows the clone size is stated as once, few or many, or as a class when expanded; others skip it.

NA,TRBJ2-1,TRBV7-3,TRBD1,13,TGTGCCAGCAGCTGGACAGGGAGGAATGAGCAGTTCTTC,CASSWTGRNEQFF
NA,TRBJ1-1,TRBV5-1,NA,13,TGCGCCAGCAGCTTACAACTGAACACTGAAGCTTTCTTT,CASSLQLNTEAFF
NA,TRBJ1-1,TRBV10-3,NA,13,TGTGCCACCTGCGGGGGGCTGAACACTGAAGCTTTCTTT,CATCGGLNTEAFF
few,TRBJ1-1,TRBV9,NA,13,TGTGCCAGCAGCCATTGGGGGGAACCTGAAGCTTTCTTT,CASSHWGEPEAFF
NA,TRBJ1-5,TRBV11-2,NA,14,TGTGCCAGGAGCCCGGAGGAGGATGGTCAGCCCCAGCATTTT,CARSPEEDGQPQHF
NA,TRBJ1-4,TRBV5-6,TRBD1,15,TGTGCCAGCAGCTTGTTAGGGGGCACTAATGAAAAACTGTTTTTT,CASSLLGGTNEKLFF
NA,TRBJ2-2,TRBV29-1,NA,13,TGCAGCGTTGAAGTCGGGGGCACCGGGGAGCTGTTTTTT,CSVEVGGTGELFF
NA,TRBJ2-7,TRBV7-2,NA,12,TGTGCCAGCAGCTTAGCCGTCTACGAGCAGTACTTC,CASSLAVYEQYF
NA,TRBJ1-4,TRBV28,NA,15,TGTGCCAGCAGTAGGTACGCTGGCGGGGATGAAAAACTGTTTTTT,CASSRYAGGDEKLFF
NA,TRBJ2-7,TRBV5-1,TRBD2,18,TGCGCCAGCAGCCTCGGGGGACTAGAGCTCCGAACCTACTACGAGCAGTACTTC,CASSLGGLELRTYYEQYF
NA,TRBJ1-2,TRBV19,TRBD1,15,TGTGCCAGTAGTATCTCCACAGGGGTCGCTGGCGGCTACACCTTC,CASSISTGVAGGYTF
NA,TRBJ1-2,TRBV27,TRBD1,16,TGTGCCAGCAGTTTACTTGCGACAGGGGCCAACTATGGCTACACCTTC,CASSLLATGANYGYTF
NA,TRBJ1-5,TRBV6-2/TRBV6-3,NA,13,TGTGCCAGCAGTTACGTGTCAAATCAGCCCCAGCATTTT,CASSYVSNQPQHF
NA,TRBJ1-6,TRBV28,NA,11,TGTGCCAGCAGTTTCGATTCACCCCTCCACTTT,CASSFDSPLHF
NA,TRBJ1-5,TRBV19,TRBD1,16,TGTGCCAGCAACAGGTGGGGACAGGGGGCGACTCAGCCCCAGCATTTT,CASNRWGQGATQPQHF